Listed below are T cell receptor beta chains from one sample, sequenced in a study of blood T cell repertoires in COVID-19. Libraries were prepared by immunoSEQ multiplex PCR; TCRdb keeps only in-frame clonotypes and omits some of them. The table has 350,000 to 500,000 clones, 80% to 90% seen once; the top ten hold roughly 0.87%. Sequenced input: peripheral blood. All receptors derive from a man younger than 30 with COVID-19, enrolled during active disease. Each CDR3 is given with its conserved first and last residue.

j_gene,v_gene,CDR3aa
TRBJ2-2,TRBV7-8,CASSPDSGELFF
TRBJ2-1,TRBV30,CAWRVGLAQFF
TRBJ2-1,TRBV9,CASSVEQYNEQFF
TRBJ1-6,TRBV6-5,CASSGQGDSPLHF
TRBJ2-2,TRBV29-1,CSVTGTNTGELFF
TRBJ2-6,TRBV6-6,CASSRSGSEGRANVLTF
TRBJ2-1,TRBV29-1,CSAPGLADYNEQFF
TRBJ2-1,TRBV7-9,CASSIRDRGNEQFF
TRBJ2-7,TRBV7-6,CASSFMDLTYEQYF
TRBJ1-2,TRBV2,CASTPLPGNGYTF
TRBJ2-1,TRBV6-6,CASSLVSARYYNEQFF
TRBJ2-3,TRBV24-1,CATSDRTTGTDTQYF
TRBJ2-1,TRBV9,CASSVVSSGVYNEQFF
TRBJ1-6,TRBV28,CASSSAGTGALSYNSPLHF
TRBJ1-5,TRBV11-3,CASSPTPWDSEIVGNQPQHF
TRBJ2-2,TRBV29-1,CSVDGRNTGELFF
TRBJ1-3,TRBV30,CAGTEFGNTIYF
TRBJ1-5,TRBV7-2,CASSLDYQPQHF
TRBJ1-4,TRBV25-1,CASSERWTATNEKLFF
TRBJ2-7,TRBV18,CASSPTTENYEQYF
TRBJ1-5,TRBV2,CASRESQPQHF
TRBJ2-1,TRBV11-3,CASSLDRSGGYNEQFF
TRBJ2-3,TRBV4-1,CASSQEGTRQANTDTQYF
TRBJ2-7,TRBV20-1,CSASGNGDFTYEQYF
TRBJ2-7,TRBV20-1,CSASRLAGDVRYEQYF
TRBJ2-1,TRBV19,CASSKGTRLAGDEQFF
TRBJ1-5,TRBV25-1,CASSESVAGQPQHF
TRBJ1-2,TRBV6-2/TRBV6-3,CASSWDRTKGYTF
TRBJ2-2,TRBV6-5,CASSYSTGGTGELFF
TRBJ1-2,TRBV30,CAWSVLDGLGGYTF
TRBJ2-3,TRBV7-2,CASSLAGGTQYF
TRBJ2-2,TRBV9,CASSVAELAMGTGELFF
TRBJ2-7,TRBV5-6,CASTPSGTGRYEQYF
TRBJ2-7,TRBV6-1,CASSESQGQYEQYF
TRBJ2-3,TRBV11-3,CASSFRDYTDTQYF
TRBJ1-4,TRBV19,CATLGTVNEKLFF
TRBJ2-3,TRBV29-1,CSVEDLLLTQYF
TRBJ1-6,TRBV24-1,CATSEARDRWNSPLHF
TRBJ1-1,TRBV5-1,CASSLNGRGTEAFF
TRBJ2-7,TRBV7-8,CASSFRDRDEDEQYF
TRBJ1-2,TRBV19,CASSWTGANYGYTF
TRBJ2-7,TRBV19,CASQDITSGEQYF